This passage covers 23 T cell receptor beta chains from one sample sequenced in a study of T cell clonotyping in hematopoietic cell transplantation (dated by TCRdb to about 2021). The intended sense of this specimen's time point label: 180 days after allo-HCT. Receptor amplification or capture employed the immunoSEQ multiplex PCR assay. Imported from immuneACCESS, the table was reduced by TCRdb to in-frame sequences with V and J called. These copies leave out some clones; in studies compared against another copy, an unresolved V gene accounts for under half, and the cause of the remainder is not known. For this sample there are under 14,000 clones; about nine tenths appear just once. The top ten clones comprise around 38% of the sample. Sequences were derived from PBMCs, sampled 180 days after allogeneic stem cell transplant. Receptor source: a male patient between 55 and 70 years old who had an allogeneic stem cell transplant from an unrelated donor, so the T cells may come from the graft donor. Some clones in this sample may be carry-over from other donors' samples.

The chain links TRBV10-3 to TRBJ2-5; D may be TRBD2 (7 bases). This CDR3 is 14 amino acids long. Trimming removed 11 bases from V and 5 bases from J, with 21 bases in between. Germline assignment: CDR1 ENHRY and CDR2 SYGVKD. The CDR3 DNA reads TGTGCCGCGGCACCTCCGGGGGGCATGGAGACCCAGTACTTC. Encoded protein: CAAAPPGGMETQYF.

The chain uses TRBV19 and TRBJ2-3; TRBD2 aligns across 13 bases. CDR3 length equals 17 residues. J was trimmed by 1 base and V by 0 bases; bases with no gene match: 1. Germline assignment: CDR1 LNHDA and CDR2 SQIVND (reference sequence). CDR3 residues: CASSIEGTSGGTDTQYF. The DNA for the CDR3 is TGTGCCAGTAGTATAGAGGGGACTAGCGGGGGCACAGATACGCAGTATTTT.

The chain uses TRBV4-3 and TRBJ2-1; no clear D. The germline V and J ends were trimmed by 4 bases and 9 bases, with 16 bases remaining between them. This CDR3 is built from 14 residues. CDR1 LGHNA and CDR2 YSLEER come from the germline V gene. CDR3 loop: CASSRRFRSGEQFF. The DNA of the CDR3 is TGCGCCAGCAGCCGGCGATTTCGTAGTGGTGAGCAGTTCTTC.

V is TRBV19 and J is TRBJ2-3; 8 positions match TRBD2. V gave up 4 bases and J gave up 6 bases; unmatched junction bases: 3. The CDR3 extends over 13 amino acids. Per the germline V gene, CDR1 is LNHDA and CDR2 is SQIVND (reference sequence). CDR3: CASSTGGLDTQYF. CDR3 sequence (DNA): TGTGCCAGTAGTACGGGGGGGCTCGATACGCAGTATTTT.

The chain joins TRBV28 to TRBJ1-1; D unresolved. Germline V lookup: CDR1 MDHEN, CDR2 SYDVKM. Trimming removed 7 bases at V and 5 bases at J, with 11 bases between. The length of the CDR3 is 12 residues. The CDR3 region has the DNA TGTGCCAGCACCCAGGATCGAACTGAAGCTTTCTTT. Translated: CASTQDRTEAFF.

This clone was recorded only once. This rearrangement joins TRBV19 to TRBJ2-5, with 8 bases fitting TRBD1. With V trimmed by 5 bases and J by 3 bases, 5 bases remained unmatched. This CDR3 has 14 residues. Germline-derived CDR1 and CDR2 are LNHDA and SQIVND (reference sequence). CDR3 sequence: CASSPDRAKETQYF. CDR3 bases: TGTGCCAGTAGTCCGGACAGGGCCAAAGAGACCCAGTACTTC.

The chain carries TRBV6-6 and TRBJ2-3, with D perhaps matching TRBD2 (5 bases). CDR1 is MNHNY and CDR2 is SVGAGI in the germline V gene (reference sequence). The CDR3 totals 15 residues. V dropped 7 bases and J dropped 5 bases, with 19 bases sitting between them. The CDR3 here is CASTPLGWSGDTQYF. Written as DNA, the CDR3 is TGTGCCAGCACCCCCCTAGGTTGGAGCGGAGATACGCAGTATTTT.

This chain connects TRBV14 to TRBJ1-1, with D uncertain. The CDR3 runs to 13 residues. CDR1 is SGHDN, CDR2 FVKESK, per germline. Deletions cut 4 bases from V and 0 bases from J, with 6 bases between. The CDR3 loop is CASSLDMNTEAFF. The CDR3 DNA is TGTGCCAGCAGCCTAGATATGAACACTGAAGCTTTCTTT.

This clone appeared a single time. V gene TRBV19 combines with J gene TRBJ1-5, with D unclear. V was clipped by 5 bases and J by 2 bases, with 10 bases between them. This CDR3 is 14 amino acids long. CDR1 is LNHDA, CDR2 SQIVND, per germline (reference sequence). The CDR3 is CASSWASGNQPQHF. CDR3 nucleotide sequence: TGTGCCAGTAGTTGGGCCAGCGGCAATCAGCCCCAGCATTTT.

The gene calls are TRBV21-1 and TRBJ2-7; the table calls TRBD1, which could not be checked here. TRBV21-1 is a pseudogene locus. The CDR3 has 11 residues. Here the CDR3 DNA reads TGTGCCAGCAGCATCCACTACGAGCAGTACTTC. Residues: CASSIHYEQYF.

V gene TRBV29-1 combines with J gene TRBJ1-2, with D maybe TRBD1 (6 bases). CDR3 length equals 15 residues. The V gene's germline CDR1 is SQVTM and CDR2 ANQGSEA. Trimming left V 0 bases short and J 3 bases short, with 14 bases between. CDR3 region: CSVEESQGKDYGYTF. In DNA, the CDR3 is TGCAGCGTTGAAGAGTCCCAGGGGAAAGACTATGGCTACACCTTC.

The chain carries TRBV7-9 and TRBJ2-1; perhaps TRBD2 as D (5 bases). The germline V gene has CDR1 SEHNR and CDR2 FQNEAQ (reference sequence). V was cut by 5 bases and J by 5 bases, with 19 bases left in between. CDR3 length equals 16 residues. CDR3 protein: CASSLLTAGFDNEQFF. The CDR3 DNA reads TGTGCCAGCAGCCTGCTTACGGCGGGTTTCGACAATGAGCAGTTCTTC.

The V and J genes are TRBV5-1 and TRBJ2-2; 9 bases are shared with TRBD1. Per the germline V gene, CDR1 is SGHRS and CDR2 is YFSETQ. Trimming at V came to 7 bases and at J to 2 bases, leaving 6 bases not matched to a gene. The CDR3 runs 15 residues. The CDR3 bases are TGCGCCAGCGCAGTACAGGGGGCCAACACCGGGGAGCTGTTTTTT. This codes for CASAVQGANTGELFF.

CDR3 coding DNA: TGTGCCAGCAGCTTAAGGGACAGGGGGCTAGGGACAGATACGCAGTATTTT. Translated: CASSLRDRGLGTDTQYF. The chain combines TRBV7-2 with TRBJ2-3, with TRBD1 identical over 12 bases. The V segment lost 2 bases and the J segment 3 bases; nucleotides outside the gene matches: 6. Germline V gene lookup returns CDR1 SGHTA and CDR2 FQGNSA. The CDR3 totals 17 residues. Complete variable domain (other parts from reference TRBV7-2 and TRBJ2-3): GAGVSQSPSNKVTEKGKDVELRCDPISGHTALYWYRQSLGQGLEFLIYFQGNSAPDKSGLPSDRFSAERTGGSVSTLTIQRTQQEDSAVYLCASSLRDRGLGTDTQYFGPGTRLTVL.

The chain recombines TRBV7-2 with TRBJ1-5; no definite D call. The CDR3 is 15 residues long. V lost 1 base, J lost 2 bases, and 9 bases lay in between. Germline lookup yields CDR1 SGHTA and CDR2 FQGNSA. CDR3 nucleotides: TGTGCCAGCAGCTTAGGAGTCTGGGGCAATCAGCCCCAGCATTTT. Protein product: CASSLGVWGNQPQHF.

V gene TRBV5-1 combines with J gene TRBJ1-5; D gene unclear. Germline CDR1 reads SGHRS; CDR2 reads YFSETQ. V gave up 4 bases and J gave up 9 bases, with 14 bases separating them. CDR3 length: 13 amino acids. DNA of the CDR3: TGCGCCAGCAGCCTGGAGCGGTATTGGCCCCAGCATTTT. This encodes CASSLERYWPQHF.

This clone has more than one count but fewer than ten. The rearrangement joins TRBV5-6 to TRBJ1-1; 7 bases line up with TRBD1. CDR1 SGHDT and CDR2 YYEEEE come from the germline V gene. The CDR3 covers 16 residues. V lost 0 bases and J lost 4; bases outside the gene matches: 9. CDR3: CASSLGDSYRATEAFF. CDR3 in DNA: TGTGCCAGCAGCTTGGGGGACAGTTACAGGGCCACTGAAGCTTTCTTT.

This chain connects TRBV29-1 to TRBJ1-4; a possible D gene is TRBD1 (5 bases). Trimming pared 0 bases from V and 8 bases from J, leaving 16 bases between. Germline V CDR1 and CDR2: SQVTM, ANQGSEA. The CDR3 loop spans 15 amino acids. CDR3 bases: TGCAGCGTTGAAGAGGTTCGGGGGAGTAGGGAAAAACTGTTTTTT. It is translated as CSVEEVRGSREKLFF.

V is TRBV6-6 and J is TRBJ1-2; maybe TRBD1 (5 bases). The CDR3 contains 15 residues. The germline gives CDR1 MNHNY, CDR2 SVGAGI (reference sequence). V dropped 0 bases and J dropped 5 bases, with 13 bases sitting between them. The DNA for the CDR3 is TGTGCCAGCAGTTACTCGTCTAGGGGAGGGTATGGCTACACCTTC. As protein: CASSYSSRGGYGYTF.

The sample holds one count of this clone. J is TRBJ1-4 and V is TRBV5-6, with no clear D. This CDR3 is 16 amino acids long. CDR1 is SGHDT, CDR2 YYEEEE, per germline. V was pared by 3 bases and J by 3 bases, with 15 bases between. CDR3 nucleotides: TGTGCCAGCAGCTCGCAGCTTTGGGGAGCTAATGAAAAACTGTTTTTT. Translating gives CASSSQLWGANEKLFF.

CDR3 in DNA: TGTGCCAGCAGCCAGTCCCAGGGGGTAGCGGGGGTTAGCACAGATACGCAGTATTTT. It encodes CASSQSQGVAGVSTDTQYF. The chain joins TRBV4-2 to TRBJ2-3; TRBD2 agrees at 9 bases. Germline V gene sequence: CDR1 LGHNA, CDR2 YNFKEQ. The V segment lost 3 bases and the J segment 0 bases; nucleotides outside the gene matches: 13. The CDR3 covers 19 residues.

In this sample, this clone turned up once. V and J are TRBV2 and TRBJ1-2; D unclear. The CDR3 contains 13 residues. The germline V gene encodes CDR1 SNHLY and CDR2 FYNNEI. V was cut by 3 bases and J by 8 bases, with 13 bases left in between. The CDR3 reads CASSEFIIGGYTF. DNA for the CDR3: TGTGCCAGCAGTGAGTTTATAATCGGGGGCTACACCTTC.

CDR3 loop: CSALTGSNQPQHF. CDR3 nucleotides: TGCAGCGCCCTGACAGGGAGCAATCAGCCCCAGCATTTT. This chain links TRBV29-1 with TRBJ1-5; TRBD1 matches 7 bases. Trimming cost V 7 bases and J 1 base; bases outside gene matches: 4. Germline assignment: CDR1 SQVTM and CDR2 ANQGSEA. This CDR3 region has 13 residues.